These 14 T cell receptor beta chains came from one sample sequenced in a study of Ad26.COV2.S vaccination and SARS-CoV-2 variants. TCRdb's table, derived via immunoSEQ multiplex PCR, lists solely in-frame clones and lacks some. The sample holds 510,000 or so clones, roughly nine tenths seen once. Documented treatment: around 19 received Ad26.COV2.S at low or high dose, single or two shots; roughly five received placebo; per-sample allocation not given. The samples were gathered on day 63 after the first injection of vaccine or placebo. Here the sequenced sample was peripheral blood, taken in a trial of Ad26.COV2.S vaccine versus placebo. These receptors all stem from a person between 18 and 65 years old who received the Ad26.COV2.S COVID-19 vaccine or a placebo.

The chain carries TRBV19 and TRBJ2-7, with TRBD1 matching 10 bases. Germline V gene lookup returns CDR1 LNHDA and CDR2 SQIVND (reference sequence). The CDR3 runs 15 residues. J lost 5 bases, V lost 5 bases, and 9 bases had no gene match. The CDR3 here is CASSYAGTGVDEQYF. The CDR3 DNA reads TGTGCCAGTAGTTACGCCGGGACAGGGGTGGACGAGCAGTACTTC.

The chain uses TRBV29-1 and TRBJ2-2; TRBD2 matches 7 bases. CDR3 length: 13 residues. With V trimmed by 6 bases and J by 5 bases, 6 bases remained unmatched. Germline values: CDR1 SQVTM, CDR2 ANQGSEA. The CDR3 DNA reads TGCAGCGTGGGTAGACTAGCTACCGGGGAGCTGTTTTTT. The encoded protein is CSVGRLATGELFF.

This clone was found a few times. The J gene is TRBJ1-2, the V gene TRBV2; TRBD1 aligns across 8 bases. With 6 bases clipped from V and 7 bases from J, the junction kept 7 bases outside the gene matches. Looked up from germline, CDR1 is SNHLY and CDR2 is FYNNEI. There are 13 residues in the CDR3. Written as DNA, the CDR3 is TGTGCCAGCAGCGGACAGGGAACGTCTGGCTACACCTTC. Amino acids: CASSGQGTSGYTF.

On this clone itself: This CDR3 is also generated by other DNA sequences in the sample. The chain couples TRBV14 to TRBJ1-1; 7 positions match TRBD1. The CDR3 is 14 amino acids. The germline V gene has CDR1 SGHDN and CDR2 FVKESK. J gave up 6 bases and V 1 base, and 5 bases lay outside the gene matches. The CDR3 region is CASSQVGQGAEAFF. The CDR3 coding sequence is TGTGCCAGCAGCCAAGTCGGGCAGGGGGCTGAAGCTTTCTTT.

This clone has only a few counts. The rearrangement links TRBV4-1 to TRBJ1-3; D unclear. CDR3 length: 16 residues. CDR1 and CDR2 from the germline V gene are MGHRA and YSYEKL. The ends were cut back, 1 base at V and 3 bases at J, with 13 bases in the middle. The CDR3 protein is CASSQVNSLGGNTIYF. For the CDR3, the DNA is TGCGCCAGCAGCCAAGTTAACAGCCTTGGTGGAAACACCATATATTTT.

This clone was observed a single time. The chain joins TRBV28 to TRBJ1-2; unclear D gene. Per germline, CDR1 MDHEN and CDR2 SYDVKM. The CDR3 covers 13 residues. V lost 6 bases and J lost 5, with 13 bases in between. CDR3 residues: CASSRELWYGYTF. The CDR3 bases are TGTGCCAGCAGCCGGGAGTTATGGTATGGCTACACCTTC.

CDR3 nucleotides: TGTGCCAGCAGGGCGGCAGATACGCAGTATTTT. It is translated as CASRAADTQYF. The chain couples TRBV28 to TRBJ2-3; D remains ambiguous. This CDR3 has 11 residues. V shed 6 bases and J shed 4 bases, with 5 bases lying between them. Germline loops: CDR1 MDHEN, CDR2 SYDVKM.

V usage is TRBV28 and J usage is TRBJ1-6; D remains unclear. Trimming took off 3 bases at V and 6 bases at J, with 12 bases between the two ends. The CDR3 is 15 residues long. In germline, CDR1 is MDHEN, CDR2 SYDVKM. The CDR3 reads CASSLGGLRNSPLHF. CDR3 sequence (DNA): TGTGCCAGCAGTTTGGGTGGGCTACGTAATTCACCCCTCCACTTT.

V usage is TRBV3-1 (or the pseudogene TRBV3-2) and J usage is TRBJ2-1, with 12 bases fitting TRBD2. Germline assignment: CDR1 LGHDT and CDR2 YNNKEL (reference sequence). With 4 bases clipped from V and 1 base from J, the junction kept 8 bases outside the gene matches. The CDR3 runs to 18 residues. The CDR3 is CASSRILAGGTSYNEQFF. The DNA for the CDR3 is TGTGCCAGCAGCCGAATACTAGCGGGAGGTACGTCCTACAATGAGCAGTTCTTC.

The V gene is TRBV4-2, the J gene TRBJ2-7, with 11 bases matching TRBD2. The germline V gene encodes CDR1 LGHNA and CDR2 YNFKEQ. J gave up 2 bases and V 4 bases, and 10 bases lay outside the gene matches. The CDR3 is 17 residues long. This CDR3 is CASSPTSGTFGAYEQYF. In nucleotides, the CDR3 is TGTGCCAGCAGCCCGACTAGCGGGACGTTCGGAGCCTACGAGCAGTACTTC.

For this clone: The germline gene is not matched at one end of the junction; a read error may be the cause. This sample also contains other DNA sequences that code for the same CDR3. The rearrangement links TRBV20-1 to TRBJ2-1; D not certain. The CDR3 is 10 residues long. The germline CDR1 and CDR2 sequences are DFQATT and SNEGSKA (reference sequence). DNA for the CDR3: TGCAGTGCGGGATTGCATGAGCAATTCTTC. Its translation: CSAGLHEQFF.

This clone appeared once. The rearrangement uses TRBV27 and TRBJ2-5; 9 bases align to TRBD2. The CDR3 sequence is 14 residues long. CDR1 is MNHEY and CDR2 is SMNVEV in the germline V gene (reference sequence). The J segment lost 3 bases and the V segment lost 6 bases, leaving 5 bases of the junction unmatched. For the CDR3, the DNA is TGTGCCAGCAGCTACATAGCGGGAGAAGAGACCCAGTACTTC. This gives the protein CASSYIAGEETQYF.

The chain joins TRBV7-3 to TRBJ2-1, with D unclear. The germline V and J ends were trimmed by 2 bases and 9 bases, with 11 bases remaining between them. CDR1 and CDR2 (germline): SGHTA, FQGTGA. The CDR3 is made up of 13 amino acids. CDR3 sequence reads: CASSLGLLSEQFF. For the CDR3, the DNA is TGTGCCAGCAGCTTAGGGTTGCTTTCTGAGCAGTTCTTC.

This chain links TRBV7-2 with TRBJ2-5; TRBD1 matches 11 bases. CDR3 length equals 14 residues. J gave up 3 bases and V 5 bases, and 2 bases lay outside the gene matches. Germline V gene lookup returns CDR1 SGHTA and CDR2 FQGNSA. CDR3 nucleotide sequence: TGTGCCAGCAGCAGGGACAGGGGGGAAGAGACCCAGTACTTC. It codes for CASSRDRGEETQYF.